The 11 T cell receptor beta chains below all came from one sample that was sequenced in a study of T cells in Graves' hyperthyroidism and ophthalmopathy. Template material for amplifying TCR beta CDR3 regions consisted of RNA transcripts. HTBI primers were used for first-round RT-PCR of the TCR CDR3. TCRdb redid the calling of the multiplex PCR reads with MiXCR, one entry per CDR3 protein. Of fewer than 110,000 distinct CDR3 sequences in the sample, roughly 50% were seen once. The sequenced sample was blood. These receptors all stem from a man aged 35 to 55 with Graves' hyperthyroidism.

For this clonotype: This is likely a read error, given that the CDR3 carries no conserved phenylalanine or tryptophan at its end. This rearrangement joins TRBV19 to TRBJ2-7; 15 bases line up with TRBD2. Germline values: CDR1 LNHDA, CDR2 SQIVND (reference sequence). This CDR3 spans 15 amino acids. Germline trimming cut 6 bases from V and 6 bases from J; bases unmatched to any gene: 6. The CDR3 loop is CASSRTSGRACEQYL. The CDR3 nucleotides read TGTGCCAGTAGCCGGACTAGCGGGAGGGCCTGCGAGCAGTACCTC.

The rearrangement uses TRBV2 and TRBJ2-7; possible D gene TRBD1, 6 bases. V was cut by 5 bases and J by 6 bases, with 23 bases left in between. CDR3 length: 16 amino acids. The germline V gene has CDR1 SNHLY and CDR2 FYNNEI. Here the CDR3 reads CASSYDGTYRYFEQYF. Written as DNA, the CDR3 is TGTGCCAGCAGTTACGACGGGACATACCGCTATTTCGAGCAGTACTTC.

This clonotype was counted many times. The rearrangement links TRBV5-8 to TRBJ2-7; TRBD1 aligns across 11 bases. V shed 2 bases, J shed 5 bases, and the junction held 6 bases outside the gene matches. Germline V CDR1 and CDR2: SGHTS, YDEGEE. The CDR3 sequence is 15 residues long. CDR3 sequence (DNA): TGTGCCAGCAGCTTTAGGACAGGGGGCATCAACGAGCAGTACTTC. Translation gives CASSFRTGGINEQYF.

This chain connects TRBV2 to TRBJ1-1; D is uncertain. Germline CDR1 SNHLY, CDR2 FYNNEI. This CDR3 region has 14 residues. V dropped 6 bases and J dropped 7 bases, with 18 bases sitting between them. The CDR3: CASRNHGGYFEAFF. The DNA for the CDR3 is TGTGCCAGCAGGAACCATGGTGGCTACTTTGAAGCTTTCTTT.

Many counts were recorded for this clonotype. The V and J genes are TRBV2 and TRBJ1-1; possibly TRBD1 for D (5 bases). Trimming removed 6 bases from V and 1 base from J, with 6 bases in between. CDR3 length: 12 residues. Germline loops: CDR1 SNHLY, CDR2 FYNNEI. The CDR3 DNA is TGTGCCAGCAGCACAGGGAACACTGAAGCTTTCTTT. It encodes CASSTGNTEAFF.

Concerning this clonotype itself: This sequence may be a read error, since a much larger clone differs from it by one base. The rearrangement uses TRBV5-1 and TRBJ2-6, with 11 nucleotides matching TRBD1. The length of the CDR3 is 16 residues. Germline V gives CDR1 SGHRS, CDR2 YFSETQ. CDR3 coding DNA: TGCGCCAGCGGGGACAGGGGGGGATCTGGGGCCAACGTCCTGGCTTTC. Translated, it gives CASGDRGGSGANVLAF.

This clonotype was counted ten times or more. The chain links TRBV7-2 to TRBJ2-7; D not resolved. The CDR3 sequence is 14 residues long. Germline V CDR1 and CDR2: SGHTA, FQGNSA. V dropped 4 bases and J dropped 0 bases, with 10 bases sitting between them. The CDR3 region is CASSSTAFSYEQYF. The CDR3 DNA follows: TGTGCCAGCAGCTCTACAGCCTTCTCCTACGAGCAGTACTTC.

This sequence joins TRBV5-1 and TRBJ2-7; TRBD2 is a possible D gene (6 bases). Germline V CDR1 and CDR2: SGHRS, YFSETQ. V was cut by 0 bases and J by 2 bases, with 15 bases left in between. The CDR3 sequence is 16 residues long. The CDR3 DNA follows: TGCGCCAGCAGCTTGGGAGGCGGAGGGCAGGCCTACGAGCAGTACGTC. Translated, it gives CASSLGGGGQAYEQYV.

In this sample, this clonotype turned up a few times. The V gene is TRBV3-1, the J gene TRBJ1-1; 10 bases fit TRBD1. Germline-derived CDR1 and CDR2 are LGHDT and YNNKEL (reference sequence). The CDR3 totals 15 residues. Unmatched junction bases numbered 6, after V lost 4 bases and J lost 4 bases. The chain's CDR3 is CASSPTTGGLTEAFF. The CDR3 coding sequence is TGTGCCAGCAGCCCCACGACAGGGGGCCTCACTGAAGCTTTCTTT.

This clonotype showed up just once. The rearrangement uses TRBV7-6 and TRBJ2-1; 8 bases match TRBD2. The germline gives CDR1 SGHVS, CDR2 FNYEAQ. The J segment lost 8 bases and the V segment lost 7 bases, leaving 10 bases of the junction unmatched. The length of the CDR3 is 14 residues. CDR3: CASTLLAAVDEQFF. CDR3 nucleotides: TGTGCCAGCACCCTACTAGCGGCAGTCGATGAGCAGTTCTTC.

This clonotype appeared a single time. The chain recombines TRBV20-1 with TRBJ2-7, with TRBD1 identical over 12 bases. CDR1 is DFQATT and CDR2 is SNEGSKA in the germline V gene (reference sequence). CDR3 length equals 14 residues. J lost 5 bases, V lost 5 bases, and 7 bases had no gene match. The CDR3 DNA follows: TGCAGTGCTCCCGGGACAGGGGGCATCGACGAGCAGTACTTC. Translated: CSAPGTGGIDEQYF.